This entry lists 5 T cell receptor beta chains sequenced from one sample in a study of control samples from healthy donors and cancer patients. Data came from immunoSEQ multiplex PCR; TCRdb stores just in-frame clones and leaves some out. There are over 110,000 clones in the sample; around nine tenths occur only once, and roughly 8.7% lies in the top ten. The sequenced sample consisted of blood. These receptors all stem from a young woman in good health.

The chain's CDR3 is CASSSGRSFDEQFF. As DNA, the CDR3 is TGTGCCAGCAGCAGCGGGAGGAGTTTCGATGAGCAGTTCTTC. The V call is TRBV6-5, the J call TRBJ2-1; 9 bases match TRBD2. CDR3 length: 14 amino acids. Germline V gene sequence: CDR1 MNHEY, CDR2 SVGAGI. V lost 6 bases, J lost 8 bases, and 8 bases stayed unmatched.

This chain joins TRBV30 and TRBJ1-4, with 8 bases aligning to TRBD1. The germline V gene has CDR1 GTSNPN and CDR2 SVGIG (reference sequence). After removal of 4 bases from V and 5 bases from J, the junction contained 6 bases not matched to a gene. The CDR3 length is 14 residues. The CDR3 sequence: CAWTAGGLNEKLFF. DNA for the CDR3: TGTGCCTGGACTGCAGGGGGCCTAAATGAAAAACTGTTTTTT. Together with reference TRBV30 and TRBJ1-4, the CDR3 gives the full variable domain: SQTIHQWPATLVQPVGSPLSLECTVEGTSNPNLYWYRQAAGRGLQLLFYSVGIGQISSEVPQNLSASRPQDRQFILSSKKLLLSDSGFYLCAWTAGGLNEKLFFGSGTQLSVL.

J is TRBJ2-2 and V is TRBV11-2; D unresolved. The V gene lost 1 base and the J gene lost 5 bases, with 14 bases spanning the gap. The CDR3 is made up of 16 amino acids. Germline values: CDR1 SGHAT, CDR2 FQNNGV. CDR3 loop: CASSLVWAGGTGELFF. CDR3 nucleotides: TGTGCCAGCAGCTTAGTCTGGGCCGGTGGGACCGGGGAGCTGTTTTTT.

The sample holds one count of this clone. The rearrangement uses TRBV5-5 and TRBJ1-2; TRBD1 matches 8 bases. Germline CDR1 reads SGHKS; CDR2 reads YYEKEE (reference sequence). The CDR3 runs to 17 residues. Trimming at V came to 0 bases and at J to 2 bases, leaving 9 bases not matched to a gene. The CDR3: CASSLDIGPGGNYGYTF. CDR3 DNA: TGTGCCAGCAGCTTGGATATCGGGCCAGGGGGCAACTATGGCTACACCTTC.

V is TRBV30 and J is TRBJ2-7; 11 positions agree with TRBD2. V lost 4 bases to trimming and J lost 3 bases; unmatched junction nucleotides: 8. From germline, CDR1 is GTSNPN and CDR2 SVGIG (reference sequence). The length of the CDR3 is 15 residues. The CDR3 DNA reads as TGTGCCTGGACCCCCCCCGGGACTAGCGGCTACGAGCAGTACTTC. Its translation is CAWTPPGTSGYEQYF. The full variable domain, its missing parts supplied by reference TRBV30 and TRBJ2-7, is SQTIHQWPATLVQPVGSPLSLECTVEGTSNPNLYWYRQAAGRGLQLLFYSVGIGQISSEVPQNLSASRPQDRQFILSSKKLLLSDSGFYLCAWTPPGTSGYEQYFGPGTRLTVT.